The table lists the clone carrying this T cell receptor (beta chain) with many counts. Antigen: not known. This entry comes from a study of T cells after yellow fever vaccination. Study as a whole: SMART-Seq v4 Ultra Low Input prepared the low-cell-number fractions. Study results and caveats: Contamination of FACS-sorted repertoires by abundant clonotypes from the bulk population could occur. Post-booster repertoires again held most primary-vaccination clones (about 96% CD4, around 90% CD8).

Trimming stripped 5 bases from V and 1 base from J, with 11 bases between. In germline, CDR1 is SEHNR, CDR2 FQNEAQ (reference sequence). This CDR3 region has 15 residues. Template switching by 5'RACE produced TCR cDNA, adding a universal primer site and UMIs. TCRdb reprocessed the 5' RACE reads via MiXCR and lists one record per CDR3 protein. The table shows 250,000 or so distinct CDR3 sequences, with over 3% occurring only once. V usage is TRBV7-9 and J usage is TRBJ2-2; D may be TRBD2 (6 bases). This sequence originates from a man aged 18 to 29 who received the YFV17D yellow fever vaccine. The source was PBMCs, collected 15 days after the yellow fever booster vaccination. The CDR3 DNA reads as TGTGCCAGCAGCGCGGGGTGGCTGAACACCGGGGAGCTGTTTTTT. Translated: CASSAGWLNTGELFF.